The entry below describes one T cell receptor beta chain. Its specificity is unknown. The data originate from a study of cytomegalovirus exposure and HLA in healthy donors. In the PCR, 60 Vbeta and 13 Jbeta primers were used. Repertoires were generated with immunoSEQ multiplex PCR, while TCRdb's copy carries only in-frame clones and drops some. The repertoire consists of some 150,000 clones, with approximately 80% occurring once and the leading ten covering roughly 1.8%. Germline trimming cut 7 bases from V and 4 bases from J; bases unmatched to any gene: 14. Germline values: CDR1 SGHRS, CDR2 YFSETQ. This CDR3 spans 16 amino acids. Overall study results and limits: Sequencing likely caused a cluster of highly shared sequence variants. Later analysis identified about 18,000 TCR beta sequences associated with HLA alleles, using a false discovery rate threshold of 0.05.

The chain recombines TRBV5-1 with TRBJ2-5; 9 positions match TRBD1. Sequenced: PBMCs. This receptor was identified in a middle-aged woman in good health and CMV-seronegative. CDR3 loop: CASGQGSKRVGETQYF. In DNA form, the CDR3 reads TGCGCCAGCGGACAGGGGAGTAAGCGGGTGGGAGAGACCCAGTACTTC.